The clone carrying this TCR beta chain turned up a few times. The antigen remains unidentified. This record belongs to a study of CD8+ T cells in alopecia areata. RNA extraction and reverse transcription yielded cDNA as sequencing template. The method was immunoSEQ multiplex PCR; TCRdb's version includes in-frame clones alone and lacks a portion of them. The sample consists of around 100,000 clones, 55% of them appearing once. In germline, CDR1 is SNHLY, CDR2 FYNNEI. The CDR3 is 12 amino acids. V was pared by 4 bases and J by 3 bases, with 4 bases between. Cell sorting on a FACSAria was used to separate CD4+ and CD8+ T cells from the PBMCs. Study findings and constraints: Scalp samples also contribute reads from the resident alphabeta T cells found in normal skin. Normal scalp showed lower clonality than lesional scalp, especially alopecia totalis/universalis. Shared TCR sequences were less clear between patients than in mice, possibly partly from HLA diversity.

This sequence was found in a human donor in good health. This chain uses TRBV2 with TRBJ2-1, with no clear D. Sequencing input: CD4+ T cells sorted from blood. Here the CDR3 DNA reads TGTGCCAGCAGTGGGGACTACAATGAGCAGTTCTTC. It specifies CASSGDYNEQFF.